This T cell receptor beta chain was captured in a study of shared clonotypes between healthy human individuals. Findings of the study overall: The small donor group covered limited genetic and exposure diversity.

Trimming shortened V by 2 bases and J by 0 bases, and 10 bases separated the two germline ends. The CDR3 is 16 amino acids. The germline CDR1 and CDR2 sequences are KGHSH and LQKENI. Method: immunoSEQ multiplex PCR; TCRdb's copy keeps in-frame clones and lacks some. The data show over a million clones, roughly 95% seen once. In regard to this clone: Its antigen is undetermined.

Sequencing was performed on naive CD4+ T cells sorted from blood. The subset denotes: CD45RA+ positively selected. The sequence was obtained from a man aged 25 to 40 in good health. This chain connects TRBV18 to TRBJ2-2; tentatively, D is TRBD1 or TRBD2 (5 bases each). For the CDR3, the DNA is TGTGCCAGCTCACCATTGGGACCAACGAACACCGGGGAGCTGTTTTTT. Translating it yields CASSPLGPTNTGELFF.